Each of the 25 T cell receptor beta chains below was sequenced from the same sample in a study of cytomegalovirus exposure and HLA in healthy donors. The PCR had 60 Vbeta and 13 Jbeta primers. Method: immunoSEQ multiplex PCR; TCRdb's copy keeps in-frame clones and lacks some. In the table there are about 180,000 clones, roughly 78% of which are singletons. Input material: PBMCs. Every receptor here comes from a woman aged 35 to 49 in good health and CMV-seronegative.

The CDR3 sequence is CASSLHDTQYF. The DNA for the CDR3 is TGTGCCAGCAGCTTACATGATACGCAGTATTTT. This chain links TRBV7-8 with TRBJ2-3; no reliable D call. The CDR3 runs 11 residues. Trimming stripped 2 bases from V and 6 bases from J, with 3 bases between. Per the germline V gene, CDR1 is SGHVS and CDR2 is FQNEAQ.

This clone was recorded only once. CDR3 amino acids: CASSYPGTAQETQYF. The CDR3 region has the DNA TGTGCCAGCAGTTACCCCGGGACAGCCCAAGAGACCCAGTACTTC. The chain uses TRBV28 and TRBJ2-5; 7 positions match TRBD1. The V and J ends lost 4 bases and 1 base, in that order; junction bases with no gene match: 6. The germline CDR1 and CDR2 sequences are MDHEN and SYDVKM. The CDR3 is 15 amino acids.

The chain recombines TRBV23-1 with TRBJ1-1; unclear D gene. TRBV23-1 is designated an ORF whose function remains uncertain. The CDR3 loop spans 19 amino acids. V lost 9 bases and J lost 1, with 30 bases in between. The CDR3 spells CASPRLVYCLSQSNTEAFF. In DNA form, the CDR3 reads TGCGCCAGTCCCCGCTTGGTTTATTGTCTTTCACAATCGAACACTGAAGCTTTCTTT.

The rearrangement links TRBV6-5 to TRBJ2-5; TRBD2 matches 16 bases. Germline V gene lookup returns CDR1 MNHEY and CDR2 SVGAGI. The J segment lost 5 bases and the V segment lost 2 bases, leaving 2 bases of the junction unmatched. The CDR3 consists of 16 residues. Here the CDR3 reads CASSYGGLAGGETQYF. CDR3 coding DNA: TGTGCCAGCAGTTACGGGGGACTAGCGGGGGGGGAGACCCAGTACTTC.

V usage is TRBV6-1 and J usage is TRBJ1-1; D ambiguous. The CDR3 runs 13 residues. Trimming pared 6 bases from V and 3 bases from J, leaving 11 bases between. The V gene's germline CDR1 is MNHNS and CDR2 SASEGT. The CDR3 is CASREGKDTEAFF. The CDR3 coding sequence is TGTGCCAGCAGAGAGGGCAAGGACACTGAAGCTTTCTTT.

A word on this clone: One end of the junction fails to match germline, which may point to a read error. The chain couples TRBV7-9 to TRBJ2-7, with 8 bases lining up with TRBD1. Germline loops: CDR1 SEHNR, CDR2 FQNEAQ (reference sequence). This CDR3 spans 18 amino acids. The CDR3, as DNA: TGTTCCAGCAGCGCATGGCCTCTAACAGGGGGGCGATACTACGAGCAGTACTTC. Translated, it gives CSSSAWPLTGGRYYEQYF.

This clone appeared a single time. V and J are TRBV7-3 and TRBJ2-3; D gene unclear. The germline gives CDR1 SGHTA, CDR2 FQGTGA. The CDR3 has 16 residues. V was cut by 1 base and J by 0 bases, with 11 bases left in between. The CDR3 DNA is TGTGCCAGCAGCTTAAATGGGCGATCTAGCACAGATACGCAGTATTTT. It translates to CASSLNGRSSTDTQYF.

The chain joins TRBV5-1 to TRBJ2-7; 8 bases fit TRBD1. J gave up 10 bases and V 3 bases, and 12 bases lay outside the gene matches. Germline V lookup: CDR1 SGHRS, CDR2 YFSETQ. The CDR3 sequence is 14 residues long. CDR3 nucleotide sequence: TGCGCCAGCAGCTACGGGACAGGCCCTATCGAACAGTACTTC. It encodes CASSYGTGPIEQYF.

This clone was counted once. The chain has TRBV9 and TRBJ1-2; 7 bases are shared with TRBD1. This CDR3 is built from 15 residues. Germline CDR1 is SGDLS and CDR2 is YYNGEE. Trimming cost V 0 bases and J 7 bases; bases outside gene matches: 9. CDR3 in DNA: TGTGCCAGCAGCGTAGAGGTCCAGGGGGATTTTGGCTACACCTTC. This sequence encodes CASSVEVQGDFGYTF.

This chain links TRBV6-5 with TRBJ2-7; TRBD1 agrees at 8 bases. J gave up 7 bases and V 2 bases, and 7 bases lay outside the gene matches. Germline values: CDR1 MNHEY, CDR2 SVGAGI. The CDR3 consists of 14 residues. Here the CDR3 reads CASSYLQGAGEQYF. CDR3 in DNA: TGTGCCAGCAGTTACCTTCAGGGGGCTGGGGAGCAGTACTTC.

The rearrangement joins TRBV7-9 to TRBJ2-5; 13 bases map to TRBD2. The CDR3 spans 17 residues. Germline loops: CDR1 SEHNR, CDR2 FQNEAQ (reference sequence). V shed 5 bases and J 6 bases; nucleotides not matched to a gene: 12. CDR3 DNA sequence: TGTGCCAGCAGCCCTCACCCCGGGACTAGCGGGACGAAGACCCAGTACTTC. It yields the protein CASSPHPGTSGTKTQYF.

The chain carries TRBV28 and TRBJ1-5, with D unresolved. The length of the CDR3 is 14 residues. Deletions cut 6 bases from V and 2 bases from J, with 11 bases between. The germline V gene encodes CDR1 MDHEN and CDR2 SYDVKM. CDR3: CASRTPRGNQPQHF. CDR3 DNA sequence: TGTGCCAGCAGGACACCCCGTGGCAATCAGCCCCAGCATTTT. Drawing the rest from reference TRBV28 and TRBJ1-5, the complete variable domain is DVKVTQSSRYLVKRTGEKVFLECVQDMDHENMFWYRQDPGLGLRLIYFSYDVKMKEKGDIPEGYSVSREKKERFSLILESASTNQTSMYLCASRTPRGNQPQHFGDGTRLSIL.

V is TRBV2 and J is TRBJ2-3; 8 nucleotides match TRBD1. Germline V gene lookup returns CDR1 SNHLY and CDR2 FYNNEI. Trimming at V came to 6 bases and at J to 2 bases, leaving 7 bases not matched to a gene. The CDR3 is 15 residues long. The CDR3 protein is CASSAGQGYTDTQYF. The CDR3, as DNA: TGTGCCAGCAGCGCCGGACAGGGATACACAGATACGCAGTATTTT.

A few counts support this clone. The V call is TRBV5-1, the J call TRBJ1-1, with D perhaps matching TRBD1 (6 bases). Germline CDR1 is SGHRS and CDR2 is YFSETQ. There are 18 residues in the CDR3. V lost 0 bases and J lost 0, with 18 bases in between. The CDR3 DNA reads TGCGCCAGCAGCTTGGAGGCAGGGGTATTGAGCATGAACACTGAAGCTTTCTTT. Its translation: CASSLEAGVLSMNTEAFF.

This clone has just one count. The chain carries TRBV7-2 and TRBJ2-3; tentative D call: TRBD2 (5 bases). The CDR3 has 15 residues. Germline V gene sequence: CDR1 SGHTA, CDR2 FQGNSA. V was shortened by 1 base and J by 6 bases, with 14 bases between the two germline ends. CDR3 sequence: CASSLDRQPGDTQYF. CDR3 bases: TGTGCCAGCAGCTTAGATCGCCAGCCGGGGGATACGCAGTATTTT.

J is TRBJ2-3 and V is TRBV2; 7 nucleotides match TRBD1. The CDR3 is 13 amino acids. Trimming at V came to 7 bases and at J to 8 bases, leaving 9 bases not matched to a gene. CDR1 is SNHLY, CDR2 FYNNEI, per germline. In DNA, the CDR3 is TGTGCCAGCAAGGGACAGACCATAGCTACGCAGTATTTT. It yields the protein CASKGQTIATQYF.

J is TRBJ2-6 and V is TRBV5-1; a weak D match, TRBD1 (7 bases). This CDR3 is built from 16 residues. The V and J ends lost 4 bases and 0 bases respectively, with 11 bases between them. Germline V gene sequence: CDR1 SGHRS, CDR2 YFSETQ. The DNA of the CDR3 is TGCGCCAGCAGCCAGGGGGGTACCTCTGGGGCCAACGTCCTGACTTTC. Encoded protein: CASSQGGTSGANVLTF.

The genes are TRBV11-3 and TRBJ1-1; 9 nucleotides match TRBD1. V lost 5 bases to trimming and J lost 11 bases; unmatched junction nucleotides: 15. The CDR3 sequence is 15 residues long. The germline CDR1 and CDR2 sequences are SGHNT and YENEEA. CDR3 sequence: CASSLRDRATISAFF. The CDR3 DNA follows: TGTGCCAGCAGCCTGAGGGACAGGGCCACAATTTCGGCTTTCTTT. Variable domain in full (rest from reference TRBV11-3 and TRBJ1-1): EAGVVQSPRYKIIEKKQPVAFWCNPISGHNTLYWYLQNLGQGPELLIRYENEEAVDDSQLPKDRFSAERLKGVDSTLKIQPAELGDSAVYLCASSLRDRATISAFFGQGTRLTVV.

The chain has TRBV5-6 and TRBJ1-2; D uncertain. Trimming cost V 2 bases and J 7 bases, with 18 bases left between them. CDR3 length equals 15 residues. CDR1 is SGHDT and CDR2 is YYEEEE in the germline V gene. In DNA, the CDR3 is TGTGCCAGCAGCTTCCCCGGGGAGGTCCCGGTTGGCTACACCTTC. Translation gives CASSFPGEVPVGYTF. The full variable domain, in which reference TRBV5-6 and TRBJ1-2 provide the parts outside the CDR3, is DAGVTQSPTHLIKTRGQQVTLRCSPKSGHDTVSWYQQALGQGPQFIFQYYEEEERQRGNFPDRFSGHQFPNYSSELNVNALLLGDSALYLCASSFPGEVPVGYTFGSGTRLTVV.

This clone was recorded only once. The chain combines TRBV19 with TRBJ1-5; a possible D gene is TRBD1 (5 bases). From germline, CDR1 is LNHDA and CDR2 SQIVND (reference sequence). This CDR3 region has 15 residues. The ends were cut back, 3 bases at V and 4 bases at J, with 13 bases in the middle. CDR3 in amino acids: CASSISFGGNQPQHF. In DNA, the CDR3 is TGTGCCAGTAGTATTTCGTTCGGGGGGAATCAGCCCCAGCATTTT.

In regard to this clone: One end of the junction does not line up with germline, which may come from a read error. This rearrangement joins TRBV7-9 to TRBJ1-1; 7 bases match TRBD1. Germline lookup yields CDR1 SEHNR and CDR2 FQNEAQ (reference sequence). This CDR3 has 16 residues. In DNA form, the CDR3 reads TGTTCCAGCAGCTTAGGGGTTCAGGGGGAGAACACTGAAGCTTTCTTT. Its protein product is CSSSLGVQGENTEAFF.

J is TRBJ1-6 and V is TRBV2; 8 bases align to TRBD1. V shed 3 bases, J shed 7 bases, and the junction held 8 bases outside the gene matches. The CDR3 runs 16 residues. Germline assignment: CDR1 SNHLY and CDR2 FYNNEI. As DNA, the CDR3 is TGTGCCAGCAGTGATCAAGGCAGGGGGCAGAATTCACCCCTCCACTTT. It yields the protein CASSDQGRGQNSPLHF.

The CDR3 loop is CASSLGAPDTIYF. The CDR3 bases are TGCGCCAGCAGCTTGGGGGCTCCCGACACCATATATTTT. The V gene is TRBV5-1, the J gene TRBJ1-3; D unresolved. V was cut by 0 bases and J by 8 bases, with 9 bases left in between. Germline lookup yields CDR1 SGHRS and CDR2 YFSETQ. This CDR3 is 13 amino acids long.

V and J are TRBV6-4 and TRBJ2-2, with 15 bases aligning to TRBD2. The CDR3 covers 19 residues. Trimming took 6 bases from V and 3 from J; bases not matched to a gene: 11. From germline, CDR1 is MRHNA and CDR2 SNTAGT. As DNA, the CDR3 is TGTGCCAGCAGCGGACTAGCGGGGGGGCCAGTGTTTGACACCGGGGAGCTGTTTTTT. Translation gives CASSGLAGGPVFDTGELFF.

This rearrangement joins TRBV11-3 to TRBJ2-3, with D uncertain. Deletions cut 5 bases from V and 1 base from J, with 7 bases between. The length of the CDR3 is 13 residues. Per germline, CDR1 SGHNT and CDR2 YENEEA. The CDR3 DNA reads as TGTGCCAGCAGCGGAGCTCGCACAGATACGCAGTATTTT. It codes for CASSGARTDTQYF.